This T cell receptor (beta chain) came from a study of immune evolution from preneoplasia to lung adenocarcinoma. Note on this clone: Antigen: not known.

The CDR3 sequence is 13 residues long. Germline CDR1 SGHNT, CDR2 YENEEA. The ends were cut back, 0 bases at V and 10 bases at J, with 10 bases in the middle. Findings and caveats of the study: Normal lung had the highest top T cell clone frequencies.

Sequencing was performed with immunoSEQ multiplex PCR; in TCRdb, only in-frame clones are kept and a portion is missing. The sample holds tens of thousands of clones, less than 80% seen once. After pathologic assessment, macro-dissection selected premalignant or tumor cells for extraction. The sequence came from a person aged 60 to 70 with lung adenocarcinoma. The chain carries TRBV11-3 and TRBJ2-1, with a possible D match to TRBD2 (6 bases). Material: FFPE invasive lung adenocarcinoma tissue. This CDR3 is CASSLDRAGEQFF. CDR3 sequence (DNA): TGTGCCAGCAGCTTAGACCGGGCGGGAGAGCAGTTCTTC. Drawing the rest from reference TRBV11-3 and TRBJ2-1, the complete variable domain is EAGVVQSPRYKIIEKKQPVAFWCNPISGHNTLYWYLQNLGQGPELLIRYENEEAVDDSQLPKDRFSAERLKGVDSTLKIQPAELGDSAVYLCASSLDRAGEQFFGPGTRLTVL.